This T cell receptor (beta chain) was obtained from a study of blood T cell repertoires in COVID-19. Sequenced by immunoSEQ multiplex PCR; TCRdb stores in-frame clones only, minus some. The sample has 140,000 to 150,000 clones, about 80% seen once; the top ten hold 3% to 4.5%. Sequenced: peripheral blood. The sequence derives from a man in his 70s who had recovered from COVID-19.

The chain's CDR3 is CASRSRAGDTQYF. DNA for the CDR3: TGTGCCAGCAGATCCAGAGCGGGAGATACGCAGTATTTT. The chain combines TRBV27 with TRBJ2-3; weak D call: TRBD2 (6 bases). Trimming pared 6 bases from V and 5 bases from J, leaving 12 bases between. The CDR3 loop spans 13 amino acids. Germline-derived CDR1 and CDR2 are MNHEY and SMNVEV (reference sequence).